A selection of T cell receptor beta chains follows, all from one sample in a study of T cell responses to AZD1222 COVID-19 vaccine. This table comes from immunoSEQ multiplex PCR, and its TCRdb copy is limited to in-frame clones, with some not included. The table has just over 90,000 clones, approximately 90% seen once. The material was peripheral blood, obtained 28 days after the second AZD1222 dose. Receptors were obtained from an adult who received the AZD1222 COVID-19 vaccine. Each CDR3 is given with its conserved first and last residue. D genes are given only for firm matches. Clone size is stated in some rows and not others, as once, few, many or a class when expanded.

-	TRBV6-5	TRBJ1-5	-	CASSSDRYQPQHF	TGTGCCAGCAGTTCCGACAGGTATCAGCCCCAGCATTTT
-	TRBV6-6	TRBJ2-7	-	CASRYGHSSYEQYF	TGTGCCAGCAGATACGGACACAGCTCCTACGAGCAGTACTTC
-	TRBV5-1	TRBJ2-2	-	CASSLVPVTRGYGGELFF	TGCGCCAGCAGCTTGGTCCCGGTGACGAGAGGGTATGGCGGGGAGCTGTTTTTT
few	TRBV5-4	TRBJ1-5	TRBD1	CAREQRRQGGRSGQPQHF	TGTGCCAGAGAACAGCGCCGACAGGGAGGGAGGAGTGGTCAGCCCCAGCATTTT
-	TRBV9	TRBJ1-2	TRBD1	CASSVFGTGGAYGYTF	TGTGCCAGCAGCGTATTCGGGACAGGGGGCGCCTATGGCTACACCTTC
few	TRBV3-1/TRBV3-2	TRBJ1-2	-	CASSQDRLGYTF	TGTGCCAGCAGCCAAGATAGGCTTGGCTACACCTTC
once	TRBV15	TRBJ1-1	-	CATSRGGYTEAFF	TGTGCCACCAGCAGAGGGGGATACACTGAAGCTTTCTTT
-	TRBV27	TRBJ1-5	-	CASTWQGSDQPQHF	TGTGCCAGCACCTGGCAGGGATCGGATCAGCCCCAGCATTTT
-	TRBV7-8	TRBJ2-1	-	CASSLHWNEQFF	TGTGCCAGCAGCCTCCACTGGAATGAGCAGTTCTTC
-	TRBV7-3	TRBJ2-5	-	CASSPSYQETQYF	TGTGCCAGCAGCCCCTCGTACCAAGAGACCCAGTACTTC
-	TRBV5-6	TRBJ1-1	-	CASSRVGNTEAFF	TGTGCCAGCAGCAGGGTCGGGAACACTGAAGCTTTCTTT
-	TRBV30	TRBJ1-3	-	CAWSLSQISSGNTIYF	TGTGCCTGGAGTCTAAGCCAAATAAGCTCTGGAAACACCATATATTTT
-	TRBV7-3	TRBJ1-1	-	CASSLGDSEAFF	TGTGCCAGCAGCCTAGGGGATTCTGAAGCTTTCTTT
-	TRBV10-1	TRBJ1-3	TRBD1	CASSLHRGSGNTIYF	TGCGCCAGCAGCCTACACAGGGGCTCTGGAAACACCATATATTTT
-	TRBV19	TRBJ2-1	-	CASSMGLSIGEQFF	TGTGCCAGTAGTATGGGACTCTCTATAGGGGAGCAGTTCTTC
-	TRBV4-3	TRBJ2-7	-	CASSQGSRVHEQYF	TGCGCCAGCAGCCAAGGGTCAAGGGTCCACGAGCAGTACTTC
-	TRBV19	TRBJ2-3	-	CASGRGTPSTDTQYF	TGTGCCAGTGGTAGAGGGACACCTAGCACAGATACGCAGTATTTT
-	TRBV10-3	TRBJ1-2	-	CAISEGQSYGYTF	TGTGCCATCAGTGAGGGACAGAGCTATGGCTACACCTTC
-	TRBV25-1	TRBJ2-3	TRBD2	CASTPKTSGMDTQYF	TGTGCCAGCACACCTAAGACTAGCGGGATGGATACGCAGTATTTT
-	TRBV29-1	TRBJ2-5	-	CSVGKTVPAETQYF	TGCAGCGTAGGAAAAACCGTACCCGCTGAGACCCAGTACTTC